Listed below are T cell receptor beta chains from one sample, sequenced in a study of T cells expressing NK-cell markers. TCRdb reprocessed the 5' RACE reads, keeping one entry per CDR3 protein, no DNA. The listing records approximately 150,000 distinct CDR3 sequences. The sequencing sample was made of blood T cells: a sorted CD56 or NKG2C T cell subset, CD4+ or CD8+ T cells, or bulk PBMC T cells (not recorded which). These receptors all come from a man aged 18-30 years in good health. CDR3s include the opening cysteine and the closing phenylalanine or tryptophan.

v_call: TRBV3-1
j_call: TRBJ2-1
cdr3_aa: CASSQGRGSSYNEQFF

v_call: TRBV7-2
j_call: TRBJ1-6
cdr3_aa: CASRSVGSLHF

v_call: TRBV7-9
j_call: TRBJ2-1
cdr3_aa: CASSFLLGTSGSDEQFF

v_call: TRBV7-9
j_call: TRBJ2-7
cdr3_aa: CASSFTGREQYF

v_call: TRBV20-1
j_call: TRBJ2-4
cdr3_aa: CSARERQGPIPSKNIQYF

v_call: TRBV4-1
j_call: TRBJ2-5
cdr3_aa: CASSLDREKGETQYF

v_call: TRBV15
j_call: TRBJ2-2
cdr3_aa: CATKNRVPGELFF

v_call: TRBV7-3
j_call: TRBJ2-1
cdr3_aa: CASSLGGPLSEQFF

v_call: TRBV7-2
j_call: TRBJ2-3
cdr3_aa: CASSLARRGGEITDTQYF

v_call: TRBV12-3/TRBV12-4
j_call: TRBJ1-2
cdr3_aa: CASSLAQGREGYGYTF

v_call: TRBV6-5
j_call: TRBJ2-1
cdr3_aa: CASSYQGTSELNEQFF

v_call: TRBV2
j_call: TRBJ1-3
cdr3_aa: CASSELGGRSGNTIYF

v_call: TRBV27
j_call: TRBJ1-5
cdr3_aa: CASSTQTVPGLPQHF

v_call: TRBV3-1
j_call: TRBJ2-6
cdr3_aa: CASSLGPGRDTSGANVLTF

v_call: TRBV7-9
j_call: TRBJ2-1
cdr3_aa: CASSKTGLGANNEQFF

v_call: TRBV7-2
j_call: TRBJ2-3
cdr3_aa: CASTPTGLAGVDTQYF

v_call: TRBV7-9
j_call: TRBJ1-5
cdr3_aa: CASRRGGDNQPQHF

v_call: TRBV10-3
j_call: TRBJ2-3
cdr3_aa: CAISPAFRADTQYF

v_call: TRBV12-3/TRBV12-4
j_call: TRBJ2-1
cdr3_aa: CASSTSGRANEQFF

v_call: TRBV10-3
j_call: TRBJ2-2
cdr3_aa: CAIAEGNTGELFF

v_call: TRBV7-9
j_call: TRBJ2-3
cdr3_aa: CASSYPGTGYTDTQYF

v_call: TRBV5-1
j_call: TRBJ2-5
cdr3_aa: CASSSAGSSQETQYF

v_call: TRBV20-1
j_call: TRBJ2-7
cdr3_aa: CSAPGLAEDSYEQYF

v_call: TRBV20-1
j_call: TRBJ2-7
cdr3_aa: CSARDPSGRLTYEQYF

v_call: TRBV20-1
j_call: TRBJ1-2
cdr3_aa: CSARQGSNYGYTF

v_call: TRBV30
j_call: TRBJ2-3
cdr3_aa: CAWSVAGVSDTQYF

v_call: TRBV19
j_call: TRBJ2-2
cdr3_aa: CASSGRVNTGELFF

v_call: TRBV27
j_call: TRBJ2-7
cdr3_aa: CASSTTGGEDEQYF

v_call: TRBV6-1
j_call: TRBJ2-5
cdr3_aa: CASRQVYEETQYF

v_call: TRBV27
j_call: TRBJ2-5
cdr3_aa: CASSLVLAGGLQETQYF

v_call: TRBV29-1
j_call: TRBJ2-7
cdr3_aa: CSVGENNEQYF

v_call: TRBV29-1
j_call: TRBJ1-1
cdr3_aa: CSVPGMNTEAFF

v_call: TRBV4-3
j_call: TRBJ2-1
cdr3_aa: CASSQTGDSYNEQFF

v_call: TRBV4-3
j_call: TRBJ2-1
cdr3_aa: CASSPPGLSEQFF

v_call: TRBV24-1
j_call: TRBJ2-3
cdr3_aa: CATGRGKKLVYSSTDTQYF

v_call: TRBV6-5
j_call: TRBJ2-4
cdr3_aa: CASSSEQGVVAKNIQYF

v_call: TRBV11-2
j_call: TRBJ1-2
cdr3_aa: CASSFRGVYGYTF

v_call: TRBV12-3/TRBV12-4
j_call: TRBJ2-1
cdr3_aa: CASRTDRGPYNEQFF

v_call: TRBV12-3/TRBV12-4
j_call: TRBJ2-1
cdr3_aa: CASSFRTGTYNEQFF

v_call: TRBV4-3
j_call: TRBJ1-4
cdr3_aa: CASSQDLQGEKLFF